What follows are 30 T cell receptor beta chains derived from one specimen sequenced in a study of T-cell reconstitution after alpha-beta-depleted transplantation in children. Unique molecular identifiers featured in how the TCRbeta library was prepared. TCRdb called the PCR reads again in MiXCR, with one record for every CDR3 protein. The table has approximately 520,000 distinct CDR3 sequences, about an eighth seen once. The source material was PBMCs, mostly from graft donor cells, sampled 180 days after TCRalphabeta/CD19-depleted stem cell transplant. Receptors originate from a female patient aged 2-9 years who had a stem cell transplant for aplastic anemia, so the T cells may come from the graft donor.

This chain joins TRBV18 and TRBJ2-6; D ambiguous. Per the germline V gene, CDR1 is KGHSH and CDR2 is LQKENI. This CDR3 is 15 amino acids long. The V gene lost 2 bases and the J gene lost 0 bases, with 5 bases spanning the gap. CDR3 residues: CASSPEPSGANVLTF. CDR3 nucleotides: TGTGCCAGCTCACCAGAGCCCTCTGGGGCCAACGTCCTGACTTTC.

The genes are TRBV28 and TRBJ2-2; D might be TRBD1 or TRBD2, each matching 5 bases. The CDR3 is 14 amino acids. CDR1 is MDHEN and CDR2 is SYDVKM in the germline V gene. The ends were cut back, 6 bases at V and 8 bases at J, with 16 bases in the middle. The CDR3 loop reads CASRELEWGGELFF. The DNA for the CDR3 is TGTGCCAGCAGGGAACTAGAATGGGGGGGGGAGCTGTTTTTT.

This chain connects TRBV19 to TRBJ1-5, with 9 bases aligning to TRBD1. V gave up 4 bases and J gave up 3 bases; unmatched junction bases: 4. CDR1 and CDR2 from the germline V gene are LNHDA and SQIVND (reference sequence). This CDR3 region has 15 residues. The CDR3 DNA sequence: TGTGCCAGTAGTACCCGGGACAGGGACAATCAGCCCCAGCATTTT. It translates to CASSTRDRDNQPQHF.

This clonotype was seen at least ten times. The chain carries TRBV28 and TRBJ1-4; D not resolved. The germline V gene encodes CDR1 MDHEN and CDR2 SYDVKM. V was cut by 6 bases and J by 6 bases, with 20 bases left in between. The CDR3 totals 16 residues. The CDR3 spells CASSRSSGPKYEKLFF. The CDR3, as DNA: TGTGCCAGCAGCCGTTCCTCCGGGCCCAAATATGAAAAACTGTTTTTT.

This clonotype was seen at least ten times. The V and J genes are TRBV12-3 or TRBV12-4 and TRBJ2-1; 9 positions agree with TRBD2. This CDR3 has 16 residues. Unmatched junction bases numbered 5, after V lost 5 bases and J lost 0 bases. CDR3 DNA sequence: TGTGCCAGCAGTCCTCTAGCGGGAACCTCCTACAATGAGCAGTTCTTC. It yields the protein CASSPLAGTSYNEQFF.

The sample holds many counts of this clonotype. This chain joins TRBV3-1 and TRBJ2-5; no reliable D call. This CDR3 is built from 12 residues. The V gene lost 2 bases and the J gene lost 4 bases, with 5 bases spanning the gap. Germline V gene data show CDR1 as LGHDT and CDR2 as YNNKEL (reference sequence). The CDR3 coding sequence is TGTGCCAGCAGCCAATTCTCAGAGACCCAGTACTTC. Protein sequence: CASSQFSETQYF.

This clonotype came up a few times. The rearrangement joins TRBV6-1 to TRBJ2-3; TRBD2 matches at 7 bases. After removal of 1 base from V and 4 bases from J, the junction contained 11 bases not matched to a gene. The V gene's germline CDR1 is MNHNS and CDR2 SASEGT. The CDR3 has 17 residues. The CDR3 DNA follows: TGTGCCAGCAGTGAAGAAATAGCGGGCCACATCGCAGATACGCAGTATTTT. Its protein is CASSEEIAGHIADTQYF.

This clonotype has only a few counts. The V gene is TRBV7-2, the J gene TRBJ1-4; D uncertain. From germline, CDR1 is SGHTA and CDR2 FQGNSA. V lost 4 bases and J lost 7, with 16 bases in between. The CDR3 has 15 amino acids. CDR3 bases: TGTGCCAGCAGCTCCCGCCTAGTCCCTCCTGAAAAACTGTTTTTT. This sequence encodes CASSSRLVPPEKLFF.

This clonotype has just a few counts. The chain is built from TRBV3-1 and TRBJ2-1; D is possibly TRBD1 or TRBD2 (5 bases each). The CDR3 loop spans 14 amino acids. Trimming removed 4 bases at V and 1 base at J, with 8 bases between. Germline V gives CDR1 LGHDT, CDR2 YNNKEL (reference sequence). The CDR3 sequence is CASSRGESYNEQFF. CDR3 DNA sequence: TGTGCCAGCAGCCGAGGGGAGTCCTACAATGAGCAGTTCTTC.

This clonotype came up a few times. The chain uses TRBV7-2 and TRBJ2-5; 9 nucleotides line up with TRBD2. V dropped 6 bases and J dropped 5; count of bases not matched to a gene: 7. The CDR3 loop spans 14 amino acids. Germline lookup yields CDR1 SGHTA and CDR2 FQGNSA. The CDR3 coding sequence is TGTGCCAGCAGTCTAGCGGGAAGCATGGAGACCCAGTACTTC. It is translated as CASSLAGSMETQYF.

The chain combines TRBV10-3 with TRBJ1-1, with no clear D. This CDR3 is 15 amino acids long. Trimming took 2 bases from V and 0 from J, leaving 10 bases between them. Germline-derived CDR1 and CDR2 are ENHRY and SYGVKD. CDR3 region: CAISETALLNTEAFF. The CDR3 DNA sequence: TGTGCCATCAGTGAGACAGCCCTGTTGAACACTGAAGCTTTCTTT.

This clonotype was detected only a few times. CDR3 amino acids: CASSLAWRVSTGELFF. CDR3 DNA: TGTGCCAGCAGCTTGGCTTGGAGGGTTAGCACCGGGGAGCTGTTTTTT. The rearrangement uses TRBV5-8 and TRBJ2-2; maybe TRBD2 (6 bases). Germline V gene data show CDR1 as SGHTS and CDR2 as YDEGEE. Deletions cut 0 bases from V and 4 bases from J, with 13 bases between. The CDR3 extends over 16 amino acids.

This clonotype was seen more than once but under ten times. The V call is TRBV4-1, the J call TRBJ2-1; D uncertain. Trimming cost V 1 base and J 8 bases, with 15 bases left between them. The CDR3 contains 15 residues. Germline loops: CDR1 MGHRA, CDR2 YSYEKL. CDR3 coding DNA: TGCGCCAGCAGCCAAGGTCCCAGCCCTGGGGATGAGCAGTTCTTC. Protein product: CASSQGPSPGDEQFF.

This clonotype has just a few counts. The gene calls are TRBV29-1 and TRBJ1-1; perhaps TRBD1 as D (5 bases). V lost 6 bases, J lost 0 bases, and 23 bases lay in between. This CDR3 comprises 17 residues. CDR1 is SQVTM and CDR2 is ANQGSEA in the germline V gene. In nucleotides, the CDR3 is TGCAGCGTCGTCTTGTGGCGGGGGAGCGTGATGAACACTGAAGCTTTCTTT. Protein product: CSVVLWRGSVMNTEAFF.

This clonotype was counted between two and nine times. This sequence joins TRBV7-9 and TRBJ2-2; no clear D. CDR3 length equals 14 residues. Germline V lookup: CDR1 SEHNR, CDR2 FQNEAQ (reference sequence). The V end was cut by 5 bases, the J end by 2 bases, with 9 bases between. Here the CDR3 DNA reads TGTGCCAGCAGCGGAGACCTAAACACCGGGGAGCTGTTTTTT. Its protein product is CASSGDLNTGELFF.

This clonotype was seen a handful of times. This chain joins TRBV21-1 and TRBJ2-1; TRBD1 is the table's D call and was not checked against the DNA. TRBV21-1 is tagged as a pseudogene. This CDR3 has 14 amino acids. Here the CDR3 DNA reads TGTGCCAGGATGGGGAGTGGGCCGGGGAATGAGCAGTTCTTC. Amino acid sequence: CARMGSGPGNEQFF.

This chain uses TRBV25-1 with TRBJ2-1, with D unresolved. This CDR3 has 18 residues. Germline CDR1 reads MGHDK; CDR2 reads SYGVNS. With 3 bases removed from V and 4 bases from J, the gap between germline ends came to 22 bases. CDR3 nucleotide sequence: TGTGCCAGCAGTGACACCCCTTTAGGAAGGGCCATATACAATGAGCAGTTCTTC. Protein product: CASSDTPLGRAIYNEQFF. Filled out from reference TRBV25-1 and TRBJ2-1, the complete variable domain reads EADIYQTPRYLVIGTGKKITLECSQTMGHDKMYWYQQDPGMELHLIHYSYGVNSTEKGDLSSESTVSRIRTEHFPLTLESARPSHTSQYLCASSDTPLGRAIYNEQFFGPGTRLTVL.

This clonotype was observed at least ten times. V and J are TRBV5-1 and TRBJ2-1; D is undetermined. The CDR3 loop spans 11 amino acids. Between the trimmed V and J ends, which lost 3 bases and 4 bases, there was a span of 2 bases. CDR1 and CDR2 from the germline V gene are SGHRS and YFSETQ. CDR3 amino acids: CASSWYNEQFF. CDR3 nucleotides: TGCGCCAGCAGCTGGTACAATGAGCAGTTCTTC.

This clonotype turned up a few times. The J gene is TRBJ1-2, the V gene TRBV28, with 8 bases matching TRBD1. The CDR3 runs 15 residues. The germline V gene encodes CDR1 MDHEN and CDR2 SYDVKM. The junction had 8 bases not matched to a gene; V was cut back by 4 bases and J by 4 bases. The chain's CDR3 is CASSSQATGGYGYTF. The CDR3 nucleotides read TGTGCCAGCAGTTCCCAAGCCACAGGGGGCTATGGCTACACCTTC.

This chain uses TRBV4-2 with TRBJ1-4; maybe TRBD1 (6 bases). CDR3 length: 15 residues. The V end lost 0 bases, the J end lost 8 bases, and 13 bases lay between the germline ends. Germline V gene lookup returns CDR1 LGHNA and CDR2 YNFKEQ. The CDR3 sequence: CASSQERYRDEKLFF. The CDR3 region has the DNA TGTGCCAGCAGCCAAGAGAGATACAGGGACGAAAAACTGTTTTTT.

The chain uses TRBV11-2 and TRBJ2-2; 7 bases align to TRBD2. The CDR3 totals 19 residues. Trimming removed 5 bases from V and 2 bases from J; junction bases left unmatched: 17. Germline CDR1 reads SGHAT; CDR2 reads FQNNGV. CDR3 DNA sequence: TGTGCCAGCAGCCCAACGGGGAGGGGACGGAGAGGAAACACCGGGGAGCTGTTTTTT. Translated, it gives CASSPTGRGRRGNTGELFF.

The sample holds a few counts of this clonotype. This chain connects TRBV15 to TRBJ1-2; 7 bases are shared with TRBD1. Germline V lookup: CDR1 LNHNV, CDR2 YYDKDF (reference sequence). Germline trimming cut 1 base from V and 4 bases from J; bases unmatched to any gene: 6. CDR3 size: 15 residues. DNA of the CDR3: TGTGCCACCAGCAGAGGACAGGGAAGATTCTATGGCTACACCTTC. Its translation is CATSRGQGRFYGYTF.

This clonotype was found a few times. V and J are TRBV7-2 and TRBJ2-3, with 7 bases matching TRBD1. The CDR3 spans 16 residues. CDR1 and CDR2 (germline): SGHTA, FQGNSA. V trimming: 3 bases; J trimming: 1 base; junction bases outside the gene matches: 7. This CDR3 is CASSFNRDSRTDTQYF. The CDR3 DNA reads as TGTGCCAGCAGCTTCAATCGGGACAGTCGCACAGATACGCAGTATTTT.

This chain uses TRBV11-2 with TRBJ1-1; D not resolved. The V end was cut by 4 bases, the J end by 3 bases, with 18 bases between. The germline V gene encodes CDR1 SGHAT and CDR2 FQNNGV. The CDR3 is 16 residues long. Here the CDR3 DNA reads TGTGCCAGCAGCTCACGGTGGGCCGTTAACGACACTGAAGCTTTCTTT. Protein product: CASSSRWAVNDTEAFF.

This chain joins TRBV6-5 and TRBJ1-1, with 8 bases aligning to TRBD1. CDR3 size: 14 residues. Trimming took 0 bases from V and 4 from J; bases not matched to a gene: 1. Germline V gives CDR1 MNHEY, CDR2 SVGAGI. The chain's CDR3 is CASSYSDRATEAFF. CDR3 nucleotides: TGTGCCAGCAGTTACTCGGACAGGGCCACTGAAGCTTTCTTT.

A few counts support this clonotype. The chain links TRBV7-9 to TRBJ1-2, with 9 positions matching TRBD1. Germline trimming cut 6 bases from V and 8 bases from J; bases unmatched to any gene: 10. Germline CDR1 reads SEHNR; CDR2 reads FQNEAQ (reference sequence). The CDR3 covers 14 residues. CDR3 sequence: CASRPRTGAGGYTF. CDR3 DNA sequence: TGTGCCAGCAGACCTCGGACAGGGGCTGGGGGCTACACCTTC.

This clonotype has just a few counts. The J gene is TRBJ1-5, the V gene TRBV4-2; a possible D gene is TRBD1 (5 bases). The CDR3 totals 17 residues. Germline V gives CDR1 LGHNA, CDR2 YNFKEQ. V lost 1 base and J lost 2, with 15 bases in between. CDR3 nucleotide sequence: TGTGCCAGCAGCCAAGCCCCGGACATAGTGGGCAATCAGCCCCAGCATTTT. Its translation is CASSQAPDIVGNQPQHF.

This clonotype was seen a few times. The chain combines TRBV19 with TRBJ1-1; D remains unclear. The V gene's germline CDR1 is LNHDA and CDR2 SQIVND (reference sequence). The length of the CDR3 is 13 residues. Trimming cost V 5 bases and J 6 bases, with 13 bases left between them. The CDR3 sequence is CASSSGRPSEAFF. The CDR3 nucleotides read TGTGCCAGTAGTTCCGGCAGACCTTCTGAAGCTTTCTTT.

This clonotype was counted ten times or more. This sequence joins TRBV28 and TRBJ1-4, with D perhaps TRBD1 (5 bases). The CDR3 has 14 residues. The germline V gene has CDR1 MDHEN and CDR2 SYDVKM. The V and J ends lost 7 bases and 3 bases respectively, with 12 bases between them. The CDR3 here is CASNLGGANEKLFF. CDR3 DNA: TGTGCCAGCAACCTCGGGGGAGCTAATGAAAAACTGTTTTTT. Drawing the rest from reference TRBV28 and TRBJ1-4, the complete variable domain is DVKVTQSSRYLVKRTGEKVFLECVQDMDHENMFWYRQDPGLGLRLIYFSYDVKMKEKGDIPEGYSVSREKKERFSLILESASTNQTSMYLCASNLGGANEKLFFGSGTQLSVL.

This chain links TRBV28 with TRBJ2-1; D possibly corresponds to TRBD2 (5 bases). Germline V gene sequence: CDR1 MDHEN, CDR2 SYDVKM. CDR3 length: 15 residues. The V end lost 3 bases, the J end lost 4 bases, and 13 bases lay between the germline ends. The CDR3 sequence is CASSFGGWLYNEQFF. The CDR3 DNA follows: TGTGCCAGCAGTTTTGGAGGATGGCTTTACAATGAGCAGTTCTTC.